The present entry profiles one T cell receptor (beta chain) with its context. Stated time point: peripheral blood 6 weeks after treatment start. These data are taken from a study of PD-L1 blockade in urothelial cancer. Study overall: Blood analysis was done at 3 weeks (second dose) and 6 weeks after treatment began.

The data were produced by immunoSEQ multiplex PCR, yet TCRdb's version contains in-frame clones alone and is incomplete. The data hold 40,000 to 50,000 clones, with approximately 84% observed a single time. The germline CDR1 and CDR2 sequences are SGHDN and FVKESK. Germline trimming cut 1 base from V and 4 bases from J; bases unmatched to any gene: 3. The CDR3 is 17 residues long. The chain joins TRBV14 to TRBJ2-1; 14 nucleotides align to TRBD2. The sample consisted of PBMCs, taken around atezolizumab (anti-PD-L1) treatment. This clonotype originated in a man between 60 and 70 years old with urothelial cancer. CDR3 sequence: CASSQGWTSGGYNEQFF. The CDR3 nucleotides are TGTGCCAGCAGCCAAGGGTGGACTAGCGGGGGGTACAATGAGCAGTTCTTC. The full variable domain, rest sourced from reference TRBV14 and TRBJ2-1, is EAGVTQFPSHSVIEKGQTVTLRCDPISGHDNLYWYRRVMGKEIKFLLHFVKESKQDESGMPNNRFLAERTGGTYSTLKVQPAELEDSGVYFCASSQGWTSGGYNEQFFGPGTRLTVL.